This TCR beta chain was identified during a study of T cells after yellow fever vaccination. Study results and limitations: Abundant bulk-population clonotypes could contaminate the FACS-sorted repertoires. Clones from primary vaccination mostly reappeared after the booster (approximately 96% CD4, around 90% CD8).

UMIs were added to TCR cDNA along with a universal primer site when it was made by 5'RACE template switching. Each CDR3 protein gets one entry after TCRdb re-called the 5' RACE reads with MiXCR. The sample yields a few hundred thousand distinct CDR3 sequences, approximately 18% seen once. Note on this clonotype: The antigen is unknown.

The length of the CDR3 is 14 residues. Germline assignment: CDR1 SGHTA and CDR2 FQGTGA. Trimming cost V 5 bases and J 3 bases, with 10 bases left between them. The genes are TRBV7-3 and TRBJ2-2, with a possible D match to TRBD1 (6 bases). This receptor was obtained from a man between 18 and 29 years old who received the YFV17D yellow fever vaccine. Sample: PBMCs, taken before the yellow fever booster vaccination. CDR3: CASSQDRHTGELFF. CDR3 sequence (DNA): TGTGCCAGCAGCCAAGACAGGCACACCGGGGAGCTGTTTTTT.